Presented here are 24 T cell receptor beta chains from one specimen sequenced in a study of cytomegalovirus exposure and HLA in healthy donors. This PCR relied on a set of 60 Vbeta primers and 13 Jbeta primers. The data were produced by immunoSEQ multiplex PCR, yet TCRdb's version contains in-frame clones alone and is incomplete. The sample holds 200,000 to 250,000 clones, approximately 84% seen once. Sequenced sample: PBMCs. These receptors were taken from a woman aged 35 to 49 in good health and CMV-seronegative.

The J gene is TRBJ2-1, the V gene TRBV7-3, with TRBD2 matching 8 bases. V shed 4 bases and J 2 bases; nucleotides not matched to a gene: 4. Germline V gene sequence: CDR1 SGHTA, CDR2 FQGTGA. This CDR3 has 15 amino acids. The CDR3 coding sequence is TGTGCCAGCAGCTCGGTAGCGGGACCCTACAATGAGCAGTTCTTC. Translated, it gives CASSSVAGPYNEQFF.

The CDR3 spells CASSQQGRAAGANVLTF. Here the CDR3 DNA reads TGTGCCAGCAGCCAACAAGGGAGGGCCGCAGGGGCCAACGTCCTGACTTTC. The rearrangement links TRBV7-2 to TRBJ2-6; TRBD2 aligns across 7 bases. There are 17 residues in the CDR3. Germline V gene data show CDR1 as SGHTA and CDR2 as FQGNSA. With V trimmed by 5 bases and J by 4 bases, 11 bases remained unmatched.

The chain employs TRBV19 and TRBJ2-2; 11 bases fit TRBD2. After removal of 0 bases from V and 3 bases from J, the junction contained 9 bases not matched to a gene. The CDR3 is made up of 19 amino acids. CDR1 and CDR2 (germline): LNHDA, SQIVND (reference sequence). The CDR3 nucleotides read TGTGCCAGTAGTATAGATCCGGTAGCGGGGGGGCCGGACACCGGGGAGCTGTTTTTT. This codes for CASSIDPVAGGPDTGELFF.

The V and J genes are TRBV7-2 and TRBJ2-7; perhaps TRBD1 as D (6 bases). Trimming stripped 2 bases from V and 1 base from J, with 12 bases between. There are 15 residues in the CDR3. Germline V lookup: CDR1 SGHTA, CDR2 FQGNSA. The CDR3 region is CASSLRQAQSYEQYF. CDR3 in DNA: TGTGCCAGCAGCTTACGACAGGCCCAGTCCTACGAGCAGTACTTC.

The chain couples TRBV7-9 to TRBJ1-2, with a tentative D call TRBD1 (5 bases). Germline CDR1 is SEHNR and CDR2 is FQNEAQ (reference sequence). V shed 7 bases and J shed 4 bases, with 13 bases lying between them. The CDR3 extends over 13 amino acids. The CDR3 sequence: CASTPQEGYGYTF. The CDR3 DNA reads TGTGCCAGCACCCCACAGGAGGGCTATGGCTACACCTTC.

In this sample, this clone turned up a few times. This sequence joins TRBV5-6 and TRBJ1-1, with TRBD1 as a possible D gene (5 bases). Germline V lookup: CDR1 SGHDT, CDR2 YYEEEE. This CDR3 comprises 13 residues. Trimming removed 4 bases at V and 3 bases at J, with 10 bases between. CDR3 bases: TGTGCCAGCAGCCGACAGCAGTACACTGAAGCTTTCTTT. This translates into CASSRQQYTEAFF.

The chain joins TRBV11-3 to TRBJ1-1; a weak D match, TRBD1 (5 bases). This CDR3 has 13 residues. V shed 1 base and J shed 6 bases, with 9 bases lying between them. Germline CDR1 and CDR2: SGHNT and YENEEA. The CDR3 region is CASSLGAGSEAFF. The DNA of the CDR3 is TGTGCCAGCAGCTTAGGGGCAGGGTCTGAAGCTTTCTTT.

V and J are TRBV7-9 and TRBJ2-3, with D tentatively TRBD2 (5 bases). The CDR3 covers 13 residues. Per germline, CDR1 SEHNR and CDR2 FQNEAQ (reference sequence). V lost 1 base and J lost 6, with 8 bases in between. The CDR3 protein is CASSLDTRDTQYF. The CDR3 DNA is TGTGCCAGCAGCTTAGATACTAGGGATACGCAGTATTTT.

The gene calls are TRBV4-2 and TRBJ1-5; no reliable D call. CDR1 and CDR2 (germline): LGHNA, YNFKEQ. V was trimmed by 8 bases and J by 2 bases, leaving 19 bases between them. The CDR3 loop spans 16 amino acids. CDR3 nucleotides: TGTGCCAGCTCTATGAGGACGGGGTCAGGCAATCAGCCCCAGCATTTT. It encodes CASSMRTGSGNQPQHF.

The chain's CDR3 is CASSQALSGQGLYGYTF. The CDR3 DNA reads TGTGCCAGCAGCCAGGCTCTCAGTGGACAGGGACTTTATGGCTACACCTTC. The chain combines TRBV4-2 with TRBJ1-2, with 8 bases matching TRBD1. V shed 3 bases, J shed 5 bases, and the junction held 14 bases outside the gene matches. This CDR3 comprises 17 residues. CDR1 and CDR2 from the germline V gene are LGHNA and YNFKEQ.

The chain uses TRBV4-2 and TRBJ1-2; 7 bases agree with TRBD1. The CDR3 is made up of 17 amino acids. Germline assignment: CDR1 LGHNA and CDR2 YNFKEQ. V lost 0 bases, J lost 8 bases, and 15 bases stayed unmatched. CDR3 loop: CASSQDPRGTAGTGYTF. CDR3 bases: TGTGCCAGCAGCCAAGATCCCCGAGGGACAGCTGGAACGGGCTACACCTTC.

This clone was recorded a few times. This rearrangement joins TRBV5-5 to TRBJ1-1; 7 bases are shared with TRBD1. After removal of 4 bases from V and 2 bases from J, the junction contained 2 bases not matched to a gene. CDR1 and CDR2 (germline): SGHKS, YYEKEE (reference sequence). CDR3 length equals 13 residues. As DNA, the CDR3 is TGTGCCAGCAGCAACAGGGGAAACACTGAAGCTTTCTTT. It specifies CASSNRGNTEAFF.

The rearrangement links TRBV7-6 to TRBJ2-3, with 9 bases that match TRBD2. V lost 3 bases and J lost 4; bases outside the gene matches: 11. This CDR3 contains 17 residues. In germline, CDR1 is SGHVS, CDR2 FNYEAQ. This CDR3 is CASSLGGGAGSADTQYF. The CDR3 DNA reads TGTGCCAGCAGCTTGGGCGGGGGGGCCGGGTCCGCAGATACGCAGTATTTT.

The chain is built from TRBV19 and TRBJ1-1; tentative D call: TRBD1 (6 bases). Germline-derived CDR1 and CDR2 are LNHDA and SQIVND (reference sequence). With 6 bases removed from V and 5 bases from J, the gap between germline ends came to 13 bases. The length of the CDR3 is 13 residues. The CDR3 region has the DNA TGTGCCAGTAGGATCGAAACAGGGACTGAAGCTTTCTTT. Its protein product is CASRIETGTEAFF.

V is TRBV2 and J is TRBJ2-2, with D tentatively TRBD1 (6 bases). This CDR3 region has 16 residues. Germline V lookup: CDR1 SNHLY, CDR2 FYNNEI. Trimming removed 5 bases at V and 0 bases at J, with 13 bases between. CDR3: CASSSQGSANTGELFF. The CDR3 DNA reads as TGTGCCAGCAGTTCGCAGGGGTCCGCGAACACCGGGGAGCTGTTTTTT.

The gene calls are TRBV15 and TRBJ1-2, with 7 bases that match TRBD1. The CDR3 runs 13 residues. Germline CDR1 reads LNHNV; CDR2 reads YYDKDF (reference sequence). V lost 4 bases to trimming and J lost 8 bases; unmatched junction nucleotides: 7. The CDR3 nucleotides read TGTGCCACCAGCATTGACAGGGTCGGAGGCTACACCTTC. Its translation: CATSIDRVGGYTF.

The gene calls are TRBV11-2 and TRBJ2-3; TRBD1 matches at 7 bases. This CDR3 is built from 16 residues. Germline assignment: CDR1 SGHAT and CDR2 FQNNGV. With 5 bases clipped from V and 1 base from J, the junction kept 9 bases outside the gene matches. The CDR3 here is CASSEIRDSRTDTQYF. The CDR3 DNA reads as TGTGCCAGCAGCGAGATCCGGGACAGCCGCACAGATACGCAGTATTTT.

The gene calls are TRBV7-9 and TRBJ2-3; a weak D match, TRBD2 (5 bases). CDR3 length: 16 amino acids. The germline CDR1 and CDR2 sequences are SEHNR and FQNEAQ (reference sequence). V lost 5 bases and J 2 bases, leaving 17 bases between the germline ends. CDR3 sequence reads: CASSPGLSGYTDTQYF. The CDR3 DNA reads TGTGCCAGCAGCCCAGGACTTTCGGGCTACACAGATACGCAGTATTTT.

The chain joins TRBV6-1 to TRBJ2-3, with D perhaps matching TRBD1 (6 bases). The CDR3 contains 16 residues. The germline CDR1 and CDR2 sequences are MNHNS and SASEGT. V dropped 4 bases and J dropped 2 bases, with 16 bases sitting between them. The CDR3 reads CASSALQGRITDTQYF. DNA for the CDR3: TGTGCCAGCAGTGCCCTACAGGGAAGGATCACAGATACGCAGTATTTT.

V and J are TRBV6-6 and TRBJ1-5; no firm D call. The ends were cut back, 8 bases at V and 2 bases at J, with 10 bases in the middle. There are 13 residues in the CDR3. Per germline, CDR1 MNHNY and CDR2 SVGAGI (reference sequence). In nucleotides, the CDR3 is TGTGCCAGCGCTAGGGAGGGCAATCAGCCCCAGCATTTT. Protein sequence: CASAREGNQPQHF.

This rearrangement joins TRBV6-1 to TRBJ2-1; 9 nucleotides line up with TRBD2. The germline V gene has CDR1 MNHNS and CDR2 SASEGT. CDR3 size: 14 residues. The trim removed 4 bases at V and 9 bases at J, leaving 7 bases unmatched. The CDR3 spells CASSASGGYGEQFF. The CDR3 nucleotides read TGTGCCAGCAGTGCCAGCGGGGGGTATGGTGAGCAGTTCTTC.

The chain uses TRBV6-5 and TRBJ2-1; D unclear. The CDR3 runs 16 residues. V lost 0 bases to trimming and J lost 0 bases, with 9 bases between them. CDR1 MNHEY and CDR2 SVGAGI come from the germline V gene. CDR3 nucleotides: TGTGCCAGCAGTTACTCCGCAGGTAGCTCCTACAATGAGCAGTTCTTC. It encodes CASSYSAGSSYNEQFF.

This clone has only one observation. The chain combines TRBV28 with TRBJ1-4; D is perhaps TRBD1 (6 bases). CDR1 is MDHEN and CDR2 is SYDVKM in the germline V gene. CDR3 length equals 18 residues. Deletions cut 10 bases from V and 5 bases from J, with 29 bases between. CDR3 DNA sequence: TGTGCCACCACCAGACCCAGGGGCGCGGTTTTGCTGAATGAAAAACTGTTTTTT. It yields the protein CATTRPRGAVLLNEKLFF.

The chain employs TRBV5-1 and TRBJ2-2; D is perhaps TRBD1 (8 bases). Deletions cut 4 bases from V and 7 bases from J, with 17 bases between. CDR1 and CDR2 (germline): SGHRS, YFSETQ. The CDR3 length is 15 residues. The CDR3 protein is CASSLGQGGSGELFF. CDR3 in DNA: TGCGCCAGCAGCCTAGGACAGGGAGGGAGCGGGGAGCTGTTTTTT.